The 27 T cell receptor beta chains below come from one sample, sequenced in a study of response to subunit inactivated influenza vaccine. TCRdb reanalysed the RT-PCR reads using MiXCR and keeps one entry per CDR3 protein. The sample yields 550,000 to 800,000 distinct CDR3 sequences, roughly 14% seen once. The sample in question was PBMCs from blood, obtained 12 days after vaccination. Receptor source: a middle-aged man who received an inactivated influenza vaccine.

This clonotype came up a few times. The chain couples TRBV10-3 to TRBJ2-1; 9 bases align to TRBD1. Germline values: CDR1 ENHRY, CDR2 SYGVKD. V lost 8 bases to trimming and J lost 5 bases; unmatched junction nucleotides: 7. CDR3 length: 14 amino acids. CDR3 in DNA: TGTGCCATCGGGCCGGGACAGGGCGACAATGAGCAGTTCTTC. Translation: CAIGPGQGDNEQFF.

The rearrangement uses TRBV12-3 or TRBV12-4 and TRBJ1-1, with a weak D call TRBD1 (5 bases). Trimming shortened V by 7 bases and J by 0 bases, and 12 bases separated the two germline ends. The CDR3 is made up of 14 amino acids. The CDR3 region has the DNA TGTGCCAGCACCCTGCGGGGGATGAACACTGAAGCTTTCTTT. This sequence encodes CASTLRGMNTEAFF.

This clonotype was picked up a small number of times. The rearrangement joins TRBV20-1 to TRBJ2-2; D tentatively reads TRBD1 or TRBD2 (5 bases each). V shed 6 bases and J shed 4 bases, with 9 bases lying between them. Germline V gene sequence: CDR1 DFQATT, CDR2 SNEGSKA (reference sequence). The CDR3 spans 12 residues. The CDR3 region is CSAPGLTGELFF. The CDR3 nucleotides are TGCAGTGCCCCGGGGCTCACCGGGGAGCTGTTTTTT.

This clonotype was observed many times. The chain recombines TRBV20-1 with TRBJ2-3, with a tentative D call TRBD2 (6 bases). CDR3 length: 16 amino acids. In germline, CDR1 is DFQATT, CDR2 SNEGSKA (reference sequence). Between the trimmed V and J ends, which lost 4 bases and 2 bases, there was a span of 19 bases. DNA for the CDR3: TGCAGTGCTAATAGGGGTAGCGGCGACAACACAGATACGCAGTATTTT. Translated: CSANRGSGDNTDTQYF.

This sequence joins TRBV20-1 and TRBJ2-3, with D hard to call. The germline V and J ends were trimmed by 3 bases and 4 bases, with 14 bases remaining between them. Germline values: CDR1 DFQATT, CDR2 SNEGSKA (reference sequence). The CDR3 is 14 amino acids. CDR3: CSASASVPPDTQYF. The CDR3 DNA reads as TGCAGTGCTAGCGCGTCCGTCCCCCCAGATACGCAGTATTTT.

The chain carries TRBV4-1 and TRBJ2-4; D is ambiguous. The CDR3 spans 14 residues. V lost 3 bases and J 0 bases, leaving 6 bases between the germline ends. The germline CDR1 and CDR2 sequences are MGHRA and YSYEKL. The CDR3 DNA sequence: TGCGCCAGCAGCCATGATCTAGCCAAAAACATTCAGTACTTC. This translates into CASSHDLAKNIQYF.

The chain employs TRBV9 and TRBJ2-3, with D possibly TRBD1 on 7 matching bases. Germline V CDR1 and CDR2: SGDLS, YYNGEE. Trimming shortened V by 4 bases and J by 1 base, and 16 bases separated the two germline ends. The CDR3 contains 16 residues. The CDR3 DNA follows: TGTGCCAGCAGCAGGAGGGGGCAGGGACGCACAGATACGCAGTATTTT. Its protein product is CASSRRGQGRTDTQYF. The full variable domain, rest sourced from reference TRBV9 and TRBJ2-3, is DSGVTQTPKHLITATGQRVTLRCSPRSGDLSVYWYQQSLDQGLQFLIQYYNGEERAKGNILERFSAQQFPDLHSELNLSSLELGDSALYFCASSRRGQGRTDTQYFGPGTRLTVL.

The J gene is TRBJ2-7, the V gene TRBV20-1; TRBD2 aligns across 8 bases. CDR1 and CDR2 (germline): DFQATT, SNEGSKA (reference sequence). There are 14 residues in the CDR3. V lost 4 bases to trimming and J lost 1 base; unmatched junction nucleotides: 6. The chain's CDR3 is CSAISGIGSYEQYF. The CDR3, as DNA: TGCAGTGCTATTAGCGGGATTGGTTCCTACGAGCAGTACTTC.

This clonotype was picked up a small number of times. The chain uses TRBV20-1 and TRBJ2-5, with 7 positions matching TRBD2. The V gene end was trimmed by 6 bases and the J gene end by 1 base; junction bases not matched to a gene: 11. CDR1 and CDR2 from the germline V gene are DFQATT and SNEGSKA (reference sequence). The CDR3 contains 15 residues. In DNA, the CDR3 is TGCAGTGCCATGTCTTTCCGCGGGAGCCAAGAGACCCAGTACTTC. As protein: CSAMSFRGSQETQYF.

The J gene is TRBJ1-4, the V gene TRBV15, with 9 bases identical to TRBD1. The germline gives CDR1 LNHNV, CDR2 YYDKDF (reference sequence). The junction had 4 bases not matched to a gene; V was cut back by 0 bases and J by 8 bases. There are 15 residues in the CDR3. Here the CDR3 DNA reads TGTGCCACCAGCAGAGAAGGGACAGGGTCCGAAAAACTGTTTTTT. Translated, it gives CATSREGTGSEKLFF.

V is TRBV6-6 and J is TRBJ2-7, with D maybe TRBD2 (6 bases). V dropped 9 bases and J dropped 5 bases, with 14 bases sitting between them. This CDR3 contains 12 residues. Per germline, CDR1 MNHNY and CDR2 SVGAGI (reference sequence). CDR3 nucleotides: TGTGCCAGTCTGCGGGATAGACACGAGCAGTACTTC. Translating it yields CASLRDRHEQYF.

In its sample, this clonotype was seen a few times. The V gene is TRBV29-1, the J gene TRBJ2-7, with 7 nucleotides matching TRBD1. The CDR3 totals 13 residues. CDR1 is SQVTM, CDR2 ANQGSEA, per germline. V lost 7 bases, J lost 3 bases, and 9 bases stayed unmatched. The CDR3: CSALGQADYEQYF. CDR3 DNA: TGCAGCGCCCTCGGACAGGCTGACTACGAGCAGTACTTC.

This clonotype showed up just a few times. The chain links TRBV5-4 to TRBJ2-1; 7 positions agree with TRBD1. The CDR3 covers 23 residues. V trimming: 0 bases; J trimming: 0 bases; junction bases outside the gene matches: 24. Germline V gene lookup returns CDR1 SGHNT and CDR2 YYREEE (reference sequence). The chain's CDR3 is CASSLGWGPGTGEISGSYNEQFF. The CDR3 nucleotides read TGTGCCAGCAGCTTGGGTTGGGGCCCGGGAACAGGGGAGATTTCTGGCTCCTACAATGAGCAGTTCTTC.

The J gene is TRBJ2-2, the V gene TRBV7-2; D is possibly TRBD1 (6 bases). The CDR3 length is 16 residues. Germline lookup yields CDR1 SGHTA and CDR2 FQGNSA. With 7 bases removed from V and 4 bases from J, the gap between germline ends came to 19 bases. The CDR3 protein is CASTSPLGHFTGELFF. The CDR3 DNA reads TGTGCCAGCACCTCCCCCCTGGGACACTTCACCGGGGAGCTGTTTTTT.

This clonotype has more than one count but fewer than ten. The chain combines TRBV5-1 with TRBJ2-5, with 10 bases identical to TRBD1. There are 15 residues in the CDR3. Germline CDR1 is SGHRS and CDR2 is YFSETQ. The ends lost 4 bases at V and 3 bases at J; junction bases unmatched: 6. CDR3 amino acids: CASSTGTGEEETQYF. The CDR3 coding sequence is TGCGCCAGCAGCACCGGGACAGGGGAGGAAGAGACCCAGTACTTC.

The CDR3 protein is CASSRNPQRMTANEQFF. CDR3 nucleotides: TGTGCCAGCAGTCGTAATCCCCAGAGAATGACCGCCAATGAGCAGTTCTTC. J is TRBJ2-1 and V is TRBV6-1; D ambiguous. V lost 5 bases, J lost 6 bases, and 23 bases lay in between. Germline CDR1 reads MNHNS; CDR2 reads SASEGT. The CDR3 extends over 17 amino acids.

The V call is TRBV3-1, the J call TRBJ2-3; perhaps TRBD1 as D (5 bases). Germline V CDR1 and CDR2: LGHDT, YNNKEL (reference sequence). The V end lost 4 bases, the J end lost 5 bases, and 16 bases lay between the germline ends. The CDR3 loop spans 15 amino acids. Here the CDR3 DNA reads TGTGCCAGCAGCCCCCAGACAGCTCGTGGAGATACGCAGTATTTT. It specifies CASSPQTARGDTQYF.

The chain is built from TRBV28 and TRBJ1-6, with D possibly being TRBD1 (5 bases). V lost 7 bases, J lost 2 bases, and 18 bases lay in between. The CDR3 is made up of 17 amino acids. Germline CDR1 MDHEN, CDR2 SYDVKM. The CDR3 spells CASKLSSRVAYNSPLHF. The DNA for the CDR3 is TGTGCCAGCAAACTATCGTCCAGGGTCGCCTATAATTCACCCCTCCACTTT.

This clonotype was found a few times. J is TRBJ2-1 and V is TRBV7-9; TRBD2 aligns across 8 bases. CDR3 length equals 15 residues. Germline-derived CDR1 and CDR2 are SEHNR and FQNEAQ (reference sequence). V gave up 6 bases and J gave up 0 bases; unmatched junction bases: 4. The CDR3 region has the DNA TGTGCCAGCAGGGAGCGGGGGCGCTCCTACAATGAGCAGTTCTTC. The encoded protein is CASRERGRSYNEQFF.

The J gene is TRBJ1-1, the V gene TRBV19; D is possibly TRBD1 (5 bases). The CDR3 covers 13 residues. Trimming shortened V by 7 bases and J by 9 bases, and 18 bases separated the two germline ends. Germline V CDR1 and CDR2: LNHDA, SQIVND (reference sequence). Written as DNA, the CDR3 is TGTGCCAGTATCACGGGGGGGGGTCTTCAAGCTTTCTTT. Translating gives CASITGGGLQAFF.

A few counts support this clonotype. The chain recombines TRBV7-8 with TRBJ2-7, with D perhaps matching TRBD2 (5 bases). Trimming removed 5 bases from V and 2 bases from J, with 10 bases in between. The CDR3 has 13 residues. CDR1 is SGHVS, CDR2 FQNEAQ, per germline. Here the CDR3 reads CASSVGLPYEQYF. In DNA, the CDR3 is TGTGCCAGCAGCGTAGGACTGCCCTACGAGCAGTACTTC. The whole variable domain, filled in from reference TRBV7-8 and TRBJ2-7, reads GAGVSQSPRYKVAKRGQDVALRCDPISGHVSLFWYQQALGQGPEFLTYFQNEAQLDKSGLPSDRFFAERPEGSVSTLKIQRTQQEDSAVYLCASSVGLPYEQYFGPGTRLTVT.

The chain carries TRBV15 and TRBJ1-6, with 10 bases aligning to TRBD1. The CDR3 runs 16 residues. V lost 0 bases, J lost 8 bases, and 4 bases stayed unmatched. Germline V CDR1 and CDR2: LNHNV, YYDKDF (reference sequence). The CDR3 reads CATSRDRGQGDSPLHF. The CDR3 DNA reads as TGTGCCACCAGCAGAGATCGTGGACAGGGGGATTCACCCCTCCACTTT.

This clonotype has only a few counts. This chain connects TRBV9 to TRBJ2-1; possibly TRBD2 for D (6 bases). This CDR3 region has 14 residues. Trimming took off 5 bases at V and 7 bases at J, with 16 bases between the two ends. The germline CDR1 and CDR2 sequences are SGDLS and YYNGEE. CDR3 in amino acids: CASSILARGNEQFF. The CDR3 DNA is TGTGCCAGCAGTATCCTAGCGAGGGGTAATGAGCAGTTCTTC.

The CDR3 sequence: CASSPERGGKETQYF. CDR3 sequence (DNA): TGTGCCAGCTCACCCGAACGGGGCGGCAAAGAGACCCAGTACTTC. V and J are TRBV18 and TRBJ2-5; tentatively, D is TRBD1 or TRBD2 (5 bases each). Germline CDR1 reads KGHSH; CDR2 reads LQKENI. The CDR3 extends over 15 amino acids. Trimming stripped 3 bases from V and 3 bases from J, with 14 bases between.

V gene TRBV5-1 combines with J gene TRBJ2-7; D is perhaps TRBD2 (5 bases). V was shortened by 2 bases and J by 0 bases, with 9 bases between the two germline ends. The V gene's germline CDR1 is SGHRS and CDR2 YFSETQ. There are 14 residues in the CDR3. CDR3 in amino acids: CASSLRTSSYEQYF. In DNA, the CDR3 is TGCGCCAGCAGCTTACGAACTAGCTCCTACGAGCAGTACTTC. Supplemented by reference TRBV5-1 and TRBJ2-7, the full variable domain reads KAGVTQTPRYLIKTRGQQVTLSCSPISGHRSVSWYQQTPGQGLQFLFEYFSETQRNKGNFPGRFSGRQFSNSRSEMNVSTLELGDSALYLCASSLRTSSYEQYFGPGTRLTVT.

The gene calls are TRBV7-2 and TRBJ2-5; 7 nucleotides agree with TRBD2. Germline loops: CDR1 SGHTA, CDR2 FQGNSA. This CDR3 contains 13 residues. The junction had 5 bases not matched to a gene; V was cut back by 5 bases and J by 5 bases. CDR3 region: CASSRTSLETQYF. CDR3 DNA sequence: TGTGCCAGCAGCCGGACTAGTCTCGAGACCCAGTACTTC.

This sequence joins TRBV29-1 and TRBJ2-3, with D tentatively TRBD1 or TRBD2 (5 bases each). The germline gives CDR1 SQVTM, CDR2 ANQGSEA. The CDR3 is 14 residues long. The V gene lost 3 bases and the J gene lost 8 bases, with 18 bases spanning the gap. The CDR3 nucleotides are TGCAGCGTTGATGGGGGACGGACCTCGGGTACGCAGTATTTT. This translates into CSVDGGRTSGTQYF.